The present T cell receptor beta chain was sequenced within a study of blood T cell repertoires in COVID-19. V lost 9 bases to trimming and J lost 7 bases, with 11 bases between them. The CDR3 spans 11 residues. From germline, CDR1 is KGHDR and CDR2 SFDVKD. Sequencing was performed with immunoSEQ multiplex PCR; in TCRdb, only in-frame clones are kept and a portion is missing. The sample contains roughly 70,000 clones, approximately 80% of which appear only once. V usage is TRBV24-1 and J usage is TRBJ1-2; the D gene is possibly TRBD1 (5 bases). The material sequenced was peripheral blood. This TCR was sampled from an older woman with acute or convalescent COVID-19. CDR3 sequence: CATGYRGGYTF. The CDR3 bases are TGTGCCACCGGGTATAGGGGTGGCTACACCTTC.